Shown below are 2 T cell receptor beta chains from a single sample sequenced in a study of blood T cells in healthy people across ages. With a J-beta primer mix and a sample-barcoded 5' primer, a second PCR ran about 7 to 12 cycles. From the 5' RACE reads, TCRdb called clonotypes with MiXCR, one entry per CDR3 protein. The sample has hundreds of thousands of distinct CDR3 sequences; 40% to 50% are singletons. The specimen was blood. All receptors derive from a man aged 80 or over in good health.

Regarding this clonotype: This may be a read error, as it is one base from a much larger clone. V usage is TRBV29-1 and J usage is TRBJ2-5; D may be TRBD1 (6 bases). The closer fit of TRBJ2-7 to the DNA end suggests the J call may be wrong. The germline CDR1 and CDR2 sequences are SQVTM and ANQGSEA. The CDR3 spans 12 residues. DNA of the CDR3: TGCAGCGTTGAAGATGGGGGCGACGAGCAGTACTTC. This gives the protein CSVEDGGDEQYF.

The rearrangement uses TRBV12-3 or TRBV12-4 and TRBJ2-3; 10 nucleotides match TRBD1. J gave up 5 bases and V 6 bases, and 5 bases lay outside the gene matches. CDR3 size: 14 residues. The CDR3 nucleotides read TGTGCCAGCAGAGACGGACAGGGGGGAGATACGCAGTATTTT. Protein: CASRDGQGGDTQYF.